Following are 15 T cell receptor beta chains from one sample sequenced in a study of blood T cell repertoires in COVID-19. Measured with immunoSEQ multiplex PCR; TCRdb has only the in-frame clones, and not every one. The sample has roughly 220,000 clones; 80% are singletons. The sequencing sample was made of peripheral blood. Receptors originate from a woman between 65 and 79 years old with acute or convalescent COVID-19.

The CDR3 sequence is CASSPEPGANVLTF. The DNA of the CDR3 is TGTGCCAGCTCACCCGAGCCTGGGGCCAACGTCCTGACTTTC. The J gene is TRBJ2-6, the V gene TRBV18; no firm D call. This CDR3 contains 14 residues. Per germline, CDR1 KGHSH and CDR2 LQKENI. The V and J ends lost 3 bases and 2 bases respectively, with 5 bases between them.

CDR3 region: CASSHAWWDSLAGTYNEQFF. CDR3 DNA: TGCGCCAGCAGCCACGCGTGGTGGGACTCCCTAGCGGGGACTTACAATGAGCAGTTCTTC. The chain joins TRBV4-1 to TRBJ2-1; 9 bases line up with TRBD2. The CDR3 runs to 20 residues. With V trimmed by 3 bases and J by 4 bases, 19 bases remained unmatched. Per the germline V gene, CDR1 is MGHRA and CDR2 is YSYEKL.

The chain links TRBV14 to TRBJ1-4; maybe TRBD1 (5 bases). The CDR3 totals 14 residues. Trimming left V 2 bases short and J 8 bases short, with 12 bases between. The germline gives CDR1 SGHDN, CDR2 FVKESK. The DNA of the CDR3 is TGTGCCAGCAGCCAACAGGGAAGTGGAGAAAAACTGTTTTTT. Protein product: CASSQQGSGEKLFF.

The DNA of the CDR3 is TGTGCCAACTCACTCTCGGTGAACACTGAAGCTTTCTTT. Translating gives CANSLSVNTEAFF. The chain is built from TRBV6-5 and TRBJ1-1; D gene ambiguous. Trimming shortened V by 10 bases and J by 0 bases, and 12 bases separated the two germline ends. Germline V gene sequence: CDR1 MNHEY, CDR2 SVGAGI. The CDR3 sequence is 13 residues long.

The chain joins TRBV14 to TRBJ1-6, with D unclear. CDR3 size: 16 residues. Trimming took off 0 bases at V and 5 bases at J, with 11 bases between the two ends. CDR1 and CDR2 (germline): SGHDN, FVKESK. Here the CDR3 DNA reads TGTGCCAGCAGCCAAGATATAGGGAGGAATAATTCACCCCTCCACTTT. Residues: CASSQDIGRNNSPLHF.

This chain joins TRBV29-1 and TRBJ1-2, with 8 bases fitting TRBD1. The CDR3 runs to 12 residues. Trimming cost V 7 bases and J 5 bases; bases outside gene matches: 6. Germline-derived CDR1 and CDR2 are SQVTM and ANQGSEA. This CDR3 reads CSAEGQAYGYTF. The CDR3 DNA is TGCAGCGCAGAGGGACAGGCTTATGGCTACACCTTC.

The CDR3 bases are TGTGCCAGCAGACTGACAGGGAACACCGGGGAGCTGTTTTTT. It is translated as CASRLTGNTGELFF. This chain links TRBV7-7 with TRBJ2-2; D is possibly TRBD1 (6 bases). Trimming left V 6 bases short and J 1 base short, with 9 bases between. Germline V gives CDR1 SSHAT, CDR2 FNYEAQ (reference sequence). The CDR3 is 14 amino acids.

Written as DNA, the CDR3 is TGTGCCAGTAGTATGACTAGCGGTTACGAGCAGTACTTC. It specifies CASSMTSGYEQYF. The V gene is TRBV19, the J gene TRBJ2-7; 9 nucleotides agree with TRBD2. Per germline, CDR1 LNHDA and CDR2 SQIVND (reference sequence). The CDR3 totals 13 residues. The V segment lost 3 bases and the J segment 4 bases; nucleotides outside the gene matches: 1.

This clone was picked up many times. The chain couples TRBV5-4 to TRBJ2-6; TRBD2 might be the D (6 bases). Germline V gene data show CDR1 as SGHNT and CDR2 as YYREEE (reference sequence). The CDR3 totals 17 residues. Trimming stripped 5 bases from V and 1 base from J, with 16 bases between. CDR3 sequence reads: CASRPAGTQSGANVLTF. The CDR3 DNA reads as TGTGCCAGCAGACCCGCAGGGACTCAATCTGGGGCCAACGTCCTGACTTTC.

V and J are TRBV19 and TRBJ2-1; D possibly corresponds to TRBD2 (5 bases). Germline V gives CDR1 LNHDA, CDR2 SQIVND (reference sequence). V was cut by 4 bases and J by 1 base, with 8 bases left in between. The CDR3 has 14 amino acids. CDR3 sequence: CASSTGISYNEQFF. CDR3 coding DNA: TGTGCCAGTAGTACCGGGATTTCCTACAATGAGCAGTTCTTC.

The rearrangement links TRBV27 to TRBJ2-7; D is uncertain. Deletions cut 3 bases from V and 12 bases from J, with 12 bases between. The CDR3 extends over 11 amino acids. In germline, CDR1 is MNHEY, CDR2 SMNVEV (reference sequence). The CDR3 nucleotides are TGTGCCAGCAGTTTTTTCGACAAACTGTACTTC. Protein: CASSFFDKLYF.

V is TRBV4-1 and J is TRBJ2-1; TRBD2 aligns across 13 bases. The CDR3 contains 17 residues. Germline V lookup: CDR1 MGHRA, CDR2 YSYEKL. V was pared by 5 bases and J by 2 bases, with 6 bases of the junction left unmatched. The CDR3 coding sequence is TGCGCCAGCAGCATACGGACTAGCGGGAGAACCTACAATGAGCAGTTCTTC. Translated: CASSIRTSGRTYNEQFF.

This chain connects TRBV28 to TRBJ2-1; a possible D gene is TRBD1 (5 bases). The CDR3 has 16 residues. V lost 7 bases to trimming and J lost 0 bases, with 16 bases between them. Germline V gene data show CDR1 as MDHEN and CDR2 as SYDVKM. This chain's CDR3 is CASKAGRSLSYNEQFF. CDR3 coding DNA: TGTGCCAGCAAGGCAGGGCGGTCCCTCTCCTACAATGAGCAGTTCTTC.

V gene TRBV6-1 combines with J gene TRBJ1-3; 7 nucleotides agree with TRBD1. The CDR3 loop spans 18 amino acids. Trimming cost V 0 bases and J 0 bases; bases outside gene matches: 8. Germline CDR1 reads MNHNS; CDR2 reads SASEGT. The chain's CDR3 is CASSEALQGVASGNTIYF. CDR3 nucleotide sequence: TGTGCCAGCAGTGAAGCGCTTCAGGGGGTGGCCTCTGGAAACACCATATATTTT.

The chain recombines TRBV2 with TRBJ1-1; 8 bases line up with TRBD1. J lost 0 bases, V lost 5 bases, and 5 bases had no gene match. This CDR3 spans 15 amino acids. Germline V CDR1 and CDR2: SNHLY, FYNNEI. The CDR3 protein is CASSPQGQVNTEAFF. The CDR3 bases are TGTGCCAGCAGTCCCCAGGGACAGGTGAACACTGAAGCTTTCTTT.